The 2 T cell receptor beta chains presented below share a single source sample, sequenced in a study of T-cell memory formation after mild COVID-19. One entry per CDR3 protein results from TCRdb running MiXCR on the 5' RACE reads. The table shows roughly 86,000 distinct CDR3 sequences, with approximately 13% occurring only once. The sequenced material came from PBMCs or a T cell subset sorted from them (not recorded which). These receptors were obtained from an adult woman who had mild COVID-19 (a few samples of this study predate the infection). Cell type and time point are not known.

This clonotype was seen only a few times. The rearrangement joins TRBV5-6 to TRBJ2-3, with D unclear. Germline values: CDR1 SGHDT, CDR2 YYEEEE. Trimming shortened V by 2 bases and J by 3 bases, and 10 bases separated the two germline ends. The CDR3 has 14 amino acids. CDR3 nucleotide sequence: TGTGCCAGCAGCTTTCCTGAAGATACAGATACGCAGTATTTT. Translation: CASSFPEDTDTQYF.

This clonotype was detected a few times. CDR3 loop: CASSIAGGAGNTDTQYF. The CDR3, as DNA: TGTGCCAGTAGTATCGCGGGAGGGGCAGGGAACACAGATACGCAGTATTTT. The gene calls are TRBV19 and TRBJ2-3; 9 bases match TRBD2. V gave up 3 bases and J gave up 2 bases; unmatched junction bases: 9. In germline, CDR1 is LNHDA, CDR2 SQIVND (reference sequence). The CDR3 runs 17 residues.